These 22 T cell receptor beta chains share one sample of origin, sequenced in a study of blood T cell repertoires in COVID-19. Assay used: immunoSEQ multiplex PCR; TCRdb lists only in-frame clones, some missing. This sample has some 150,000 clones, with 70% to 90% found just once. The sample was peripheral blood. The receptor source for this set is a woman in her sixties or seventies with COVID-19, enrolled during active disease.

V usage is TRBV6-1 and J usage is TRBJ1-2; D may be TRBD1 (6 bases). V was cut by 3 bases and J by 5 bases, with 16 bases left in between. The CDR3 runs 15 residues. Germline CDR1 reads MNHNS; CDR2 reads SASEGT. In DNA form, the CDR3 reads TGTGCCAGCAGTGATCTGGCAGGGGATGGGTATGGCTACACCTTC. This gives the protein CASSDLAGDGYGYTF.

J is TRBJ2-7 and V is TRBV2; 15 positions match TRBD2. The germline gives CDR1 SNHLY, CDR2 FYNNEI. CDR3 length: 15 amino acids. J lost 7 bases, V lost 7 bases, and 8 bases had no gene match. CDR3: CASTTGLAGGSEQYF. The CDR3 DNA sequence: TGTGCCAGCACTACGGGACTAGCGGGGGGAAGTGAGCAGTACTTC. Full variable domain (missing parts from reference TRBV2 and TRBJ2-7): EPEVTQTPSHQVTQMGQEVILRCVPISNHLYFYWYRQILGQKVEFLVSFYNNEISEKSEIFDDQFSVERPDGSNFTLKIRSTKLEDSAMYFCASTTGLAGGSEQYFGPGTRLTVT.

The sample holds a few counts of this clone. The chain couples TRBV7-3 to TRBJ1-5; the D gene is possibly TRBD1 (5 bases). The CDR3 length is 19 residues. With 4 bases removed from V and 3 bases from J, the gap between germline ends came to 25 bases. Germline CDR1 is SGHTA and CDR2 is FQGTGA. CDR3 sequence reads: CASSSKAWGQQDPNQPQHF. CDR3 nucleotide sequence: TGTGCCAGCAGCTCCAAGGCTTGGGGCCAACAAGATCCCAATCAGCCCCAGCATTTT.

The chain employs TRBV7-3 and TRBJ2-2; D not certain. The CDR3 loop spans 12 amino acids. Trimming pared 4 bases from V and 2 bases from J, leaving 2 bases between. Germline V CDR1 and CDR2: SGHTA, FQGTGA. This chain's CDR3 is CASSSNTGELFF. The CDR3 bases are TGTGCCAGCAGCTCAAACACCGGGGAGCTGTTTTTT.

This clone was recorded once. The chain carries TRBV2 and TRBJ2-2, with 8 bases fitting TRBD1. V lost 6 bases and J lost 6; bases outside the gene matches: 3. The CDR3 totals 13 residues. CDR1 and CDR2 (germline): SNHLY, FYNNEI. CDR3 sequence reads: CASRDRVAGELFF. The CDR3 DNA reads as TGTGCCAGCAGGGACAGGGTCGCCGGGGAGCTGTTTTTT.

The J gene is TRBJ2-3, the V gene TRBV12-3 or TRBV12-4; D unresolved. This CDR3 contains 11 residues. Trimming took 8 bases from V and 5 from J, leaving 8 bases between them. CDR3 protein: CASRSVDTQYF. Here the CDR3 DNA reads TGTGCCAGCCGGTCGGTAGATACGCAGTATTTT.

This chain joins TRBV9 and TRBJ2-7; maybe TRBD1 (6 bases). The CDR3 spans 13 residues. V lost 3 bases and J 0 bases, leaving 7 bases between the germline ends. Germline V gives CDR1 SGDLS, CDR2 YYNGEE. This CDR3 is CASSADSSYEQYF. CDR3 in DNA: TGTGCCAGCAGCGCGGACAGCTCCTACGAGCAGTACTTC.

This rearrangement joins TRBV7-2 to TRBJ2-5; 9 bases are a match to TRBD1. The CDR3 has 15 residues. Germline CDR1 SGHTA, CDR2 FQGNSA. V was pared by 5 bases and J by 4 bases, with 8 bases of the junction left unmatched. The CDR3 spells CASSPPGTGLETQYF. The CDR3 bases are TGTGCCAGCAGCCCCCCAGGGACAGGGTTAGAGACCCAGTACTTC.

This clone occurred a few times. This chain connects TRBV9 to TRBJ2-2; 7 bases align to TRBD1. Germline-derived CDR1 and CDR2 are SGDLS and YYNGEE. This CDR3 has 16 amino acids. Trimming took 0 bases from V and 1 from J; bases not matched to a gene: 3. CDR3 residues: CASSVEDRENTGELFF. The CDR3 DNA reads TGTGCCAGCAGCGTAGAAGACAGGGAGAACACCGGGGAGCTGTTTTTT.

The CDR3 bases are TGCGCCAGCAGCCCTTCCGGACTAGCGGGAAACACCTACGAGCAGTACTTC. It is translated as CASSPSGLAGNTYEQYF. This chain connects TRBV4-1 to TRBJ2-7, with 12 positions matching TRBD2. Trimming took 4 bases from V and 2 from J; bases not matched to a gene: 9. Per the germline V gene, CDR1 is MGHRA and CDR2 is YSYEKL. The length of the CDR3 is 17 residues.

The V and J genes are TRBV7-9 and TRBJ1-4, with unresolved D. The CDR3 extends over 17 amino acids. Germline CDR1 reads SEHNR; CDR2 reads FQNEAQ (reference sequence). Trimming left V 2 bases short and J 0 bases short, with 13 bases between. DNA of the CDR3: TGTGCCAGCAGCTTAATTGGGCGGGCCACAACTAATGAAAAACTGTTTTTT. Amino acid sequence: CASSLIGRATTNEKLFF.

The chain links TRBV7-2 to TRBJ2-3; D not certain. V gave up 3 bases and J gave up 6 bases, with 7 bases separating them. This CDR3 comprises 12 residues. Germline V gene data show CDR1 as SGHTA and CDR2 as FQGNSA. This CDR3 is CASSFIFDTQYF. In nucleotides, the CDR3 is TGTGCCAGCAGCTTTATCTTCGATACGCAGTATTTT.

On this clone: The same CDR3 arises from other DNA sequences in this sample as well. CDR3: CASSLRTGGDQPQHF. The CDR3 nucleotides read TGCGCCAGCAGCTTAAGGACAGGGGGTGATCAGCCCCAGCATTTT. The V call is TRBV5-1, the J call TRBJ1-5; TRBD1 matches 10 bases. Per germline, CDR1 SGHRS and CDR2 YFSETQ. Germline trimming cut 2 bases from V and 5 bases from J; bases unmatched to any gene: 4. The CDR3 is 15 residues long. Variable domain in full (rest from reference TRBV5-1 and TRBJ1-5): KAGVTQTPRYLIKTRGQQVTLSCSPISGHRSVSWYQQTPGQGLQFLFEYFSETQRNKGNFPGRFSGRQFSNSRSEMNVSTLELGDSALYLCASSLRTGGDQPQHFGDGTRLSIL.

The chain carries TRBV7-2 and TRBJ2-7; the D gene is possibly TRBD1 (5 bases). The V end lost 5 bases, the J end lost 3 bases, and 23 bases lay between the germline ends. CDR3 length equals 17 residues. Germline lookup yields CDR1 SGHTA and CDR2 FQGNSA. CDR3 region: CASSATPYTGVDYEQYF. The CDR3 DNA reads TGTGCCAGCAGCGCAACCCCGTACACAGGAGTAGACTACGAGCAGTACTTC.

This chain uses TRBV12-3 or TRBV12-4 with TRBJ2-7, with 9 bases aligning to TRBD2. J lost 3 bases, V lost 10 bases, and 7 bases had no gene match. CDR3 length: 13 residues. The CDR3 coding sequence is TGTGCCATTTCGCGGGGGGGACACTACGAGCAGTACTTC. Its protein is CAISRGGHYEQYF.

V usage is TRBV5-4 and J usage is TRBJ2-1; D is possibly TRBD1 (6 bases). V dropped 2 bases and J dropped 5 bases, with 8 bases sitting between them. The CDR3 consists of 13 residues. CDR1 and CDR2 (germline): SGHNT, YYREEE (reference sequence). CDR3 region: CASSLQGHNEQFF. The CDR3 bases are TGTGCCAGCAGCTTACAGGGCCACAATGAGCAGTTCTTC.

The J gene is TRBJ2-7, the V gene TRBV10-2; D possibly corresponds to TRBD1 (5 bases). Germline V gene lookup returns CDR1 WSHSY and CDR2 SAAADI. The germline V and J ends were trimmed by 2 bases and 2 bases, with 22 bases remaining between them. This CDR3 spans 18 amino acids. The CDR3 DNA follows: TGCGCCAGCAGTGAGAGGGCAGGGAATCTACAACATCCCTACGAGCAGTACTTC. Translating it yields CASSERAGNLQHPYEQYF.

The chain carries TRBV4-3 and TRBJ1-1; D unclear. This CDR3 comprises 13 residues. Trimming removed 1 base from V and 8 bases from J, with 11 bases in between. Looked up from germline, CDR1 is LGHNA and CDR2 is YSLEER. The CDR3 loop reads CASSQGVVGEAFF. The CDR3 DNA reads as TGCGCCAGCAGCCAAGGAGTTGTGGGCGAAGCTTTCTTT.

The chain is built from TRBV3-1 (or the pseudogene TRBV3-2) and TRBJ1-4; D remains unclear. V was clipped by 2 bases and J by 10 bases, with 17 bases between them. Germline V gene data show CDR1 as LGHDT and CDR2 as YNNKEL (reference sequence). There are 15 residues in the CDR3. DNA of the CDR3: TGTGCCAGCAGCCAATCACAGCCCTCTGAGAGAAAACTGTTTTTT. Amino acids: CASSQSQPSERKLFF.

The chain links TRBV9 to TRBJ1-2, with D possibly matching TRBD1 (6 bases). The CDR3 extends over 16 amino acids. Trimming shortened V by 2 bases and J by 7 bases, and 21 bases separated the two germline ends. Germline CDR1 is SGDLS and CDR2 is YYNGEE. Here the CDR3 DNA reads TGTGCCAGCAGCGTTACCGGGACATCTGACGGTTTTGGCTACACCTTC. Encoded protein: CASSVTGTSDGFGYTF.

The chain links TRBV6-5 to TRBJ1-1, with TRBD1 as a possible D gene (6 bases). The CDR3 extends over 14 amino acids. Germline V gene sequence: CDR1 MNHEY, CDR2 SVGAGI. The ends were cut back, 4 bases at V and 4 bases at J, with 13 bases in the middle. The CDR3 bases are TGTGCCAGCAGTTTCGGCGGGGGCCCCACTGAAGCTTTCTTT. Encoded protein: CASSFGGGPTEAFF.

V is TRBV3-1 (or the pseudogene TRBV3-2) and J is TRBJ2-2; 8 nucleotides align to TRBD2. CDR3 size: 17 residues. The V segment lost 0 bases and the J segment 7 bases; nucleotides outside the gene matches: 10. Germline values: CDR1 LGHDT, CDR2 YNNKEL (reference sequence). The CDR3 is CASSQDVIGGAGGELFF. The CDR3 coding sequence is TGTGCCAGCAGCCAAGATGTCATCGGGGGGGCCGGCGGGGAGCTGTTTTTT.